The 32 T cell receptor beta chains below come from one sample, sequenced in a study of T cells in Graves' hyperthyroidism and ophthalmopathy. Amplification targeted TCR beta CDR3 regions from RNA transcripts. The study used the HTBI primer set for a first-round RT-PCR of the TCR CDR3. MiXCR, applied by TCRdb to the multiplex PCR reads, yields one record per CDR3 protein. Of under 750,000 distinct CDR3 sequences listed, roughly a sixth were seen once; the top ten hold over 15%. Sequenced sample: blood. These receptors came from a woman aged 50 to 65 with Graves' hyperthyroidism that later progressed to Graves' ophthalmopathy.

With regard to this clonotype: Germline is not matched at one junction end, which may reflect a read error. The chain combines TRBV12-3 or TRBV12-4 with TRBJ2-2; 9 bases are a match to TRBD1. The CDR3 is made up of 15 amino acids. The DNA for the CDR3 is TGTACCAGCAGGCCTAATTACAGGGGGCCCGGGGAGCTGTTTTTT. The encoded protein is CTSRPNYRGPGELFF.

This chain uses TRBV29-1 with TRBJ2-5; 7 bases map to TRBD2. This CDR3 contains 15 residues. V trimming: 6 bases; J trimming: 1 base; junction bases outside the gene matches: 11. The germline V gene encodes CDR1 SQVTM and CDR2 ANQGSEA. Here the CDR3 DNA reads TGCAGCGTACTCTCCCGGGGCGGGAGCCAAGAGACCCAGTACTTC. This gives the protein CSVLSRGGSQETQYF.

This chain uses TRBV9 with TRBJ1-1; tentatively, D is TRBD1 (6 bases). The CDR3 runs 14 residues. CDR1 is SGDLS and CDR2 is YYNGEE in the germline V gene. Deletions cut 6 bases from V and 2 bases from J, with 14 bases between. CDR3 sequence (DNA): TGTGCCAGCAACGGTGGGGGCATAAACACTGAAGCTTTCTTT. This translates into CASNGGGINTEAFF.

A note on this clonotype: This could be a read error, since a much larger clone is one nucleotide away. The V gene is TRBV12-3 or TRBV12-4, the J gene TRBJ2-5, with D possibly matching TRBD1 (5 bases). CDR3 length: 13 residues. Trimming removed 6 bases at V and 0 bases at J, with 8 bases between. CDR3 sequence reads: CASSWTHQETQYF. CDR3 DNA sequence: TGTGCCAGCAGCTGGACACACCAAGAGACCCAGTACTTC.

The gene calls are TRBV7-8 and TRBJ2-5; D remains ambiguous. Trimming stripped 1 base from V and 5 bases from J, with 11 bases between. This CDR3 is built from 14 residues. CDR1 and CDR2 from the germline V gene are SGHVS and FQNEAQ. For the CDR3, the DNA is TGTGCCAGCAGCTTAGGAGTTAGCTGGGAGACCCAGTACTTC. It encodes CASSLGVSWETQYF.

This clonotype occurred a few times. This CDR3 reads CASSLAYGDRGDYGYTF. The CDR3 DNA is TGTGCCAGCAGTTTAGCGTACGGGGACAGGGGAGATTATGGCTACACCTTC. V and J are TRBV12-3 or TRBV12-4 and TRBJ1-2, with TRBD1 identical over 10 bases. V shed 0 bases and J 5 bases; nucleotides not matched to a gene: 9. The CDR3 contains 17 residues.

This clonotype was recorded at least ten times. The V call is TRBV5-4, the J call TRBJ2-1; 7 bases are a match to TRBD1. The CDR3 consists of 15 residues. In germline, CDR1 is SGHNT, CDR2 YYREEE (reference sequence). J lost 9 bases, V lost 0 bases, and 9 bases had no gene match. The DNA of the CDR3 is TGTGCCAGCAGCTTGGATCTGACAGGGAATGGTGAGCAGTTCTTC. Translated: CASSLDLTGNGEQFF.

The gene calls are TRBV9 and TRBJ2-1; no clear D. V lost 0 bases to trimming and J lost 2 bases, with 6 bases between them. Germline lookup yields CDR1 SGDLS and CDR2 YYNGEE. This CDR3 is built from 14 residues. As DNA, the CDR3 is TGTGCCAGCAGCGTAGGGTCCACCTACAATGAGCAGTTCTTC. It translates to CASSVGSTYNEQFF.

The chain links TRBV15 to TRBJ1-2, with 9 positions matching TRBD1. V shed 0 bases and J 4 bases; nucleotides not matched to a gene: 6. Germline V lookup: CDR1 LNHNV, CDR2 YYDKDF (reference sequence). The CDR3 contains 16 residues. The CDR3 loop reads CATSRDRTGVPYGYTF. The CDR3 DNA is TGTGCCACCAGCAGAGATCGGACAGGGGTCCCCTATGGCTACACCTTC.

The table lists this clonotype with a few counts. This rearrangement joins TRBV5-5 to TRBJ1-6; 8 nucleotides align to TRBD1. Unmatched junction bases numbered 8, after V lost 2 bases and J lost 7 bases. Germline CDR1 is SGHKS and CDR2 is YYEKEE (reference sequence). This CDR3 spans 16 amino acids. CDR3 sequence reads: CASSLSGTGQNSPLHF. The CDR3 region has the DNA TGTGCCAGCAGCTTATCCGGGACAGGCCAAAATTCACCCCTCCACTTT.

The chain joins TRBV5-8 to TRBJ2-7; the D gene is possibly TRBD1 (6 bases). There are 14 residues in the CDR3. Germline lookup yields CDR1 SGHTS and CDR2 YDEGEE. Trimming left V 4 bases short and J 2 bases short, with 13 bases between. CDR3 nucleotide sequence: TGTGCCAGCAGCCTTATGGGGACAACCTACGAGCAGTACTTC. This sequence encodes CASSLMGTTYEQYF. The entire variable domain, with the rest obtained from reference TRBV5-8 and TRBJ2-7, is as follows: EAGVTQSPTHLIKTRGQQATLRCSPISGHTSVYWYQQALGLGLQFLLWYDEGEERNRGNFPPRFSGRQFPNYSSELNVNALELEDSALYLCASSLMGTTYEQYFGPGTRLTVT.

The gene calls are TRBV5-4 and TRBJ1-5, with D maybe TRBD1 (5 bases). The germline CDR1 and CDR2 sequences are SGHNT and YYREEE (reference sequence). V was cut by 7 bases and J by 1 base, with 9 bases left in between. This CDR3 is 13 amino acids long. The DNA for the CDR3 is TGTGCCAGCGCGAGGGACAGCAATCAGCCCCAGCATTTT. Its protein is CASARDSNQPQHF.

This clonotype was picked up many times. The chain employs TRBV10-3 and TRBJ1-6; 11 bases agree with TRBD1. The junction had 2 bases not matched to a gene; V was cut back by 6 bases and J by 7 bases. Germline CDR1 is ENHRY and CDR2 is SYGVKD. This CDR3 comprises 14 residues. The CDR3 loop reads CAISWDRGNSPLHF. The CDR3 DNA is TGTGCCATCAGCTGGGACAGGGGGAATTCACCCCTCCACTTT.

The chain links TRBV6-9 to TRBJ1-2; D remains ambiguous. The CDR3 is 14 amino acids. V lost 4 bases to trimming and J lost 5 bases, with 14 bases between them. CDR1 and CDR2 from the germline V gene are MNHGY and SVAAGI. The CDR3 region is CASSLGSAAYGYTF. The CDR3 nucleotides read TGTGCCAGCAGTTTAGGATCAGCGGCTTATGGCTACACCTTC.

This clonotype was detected only a few times. The chain links TRBV20-1 to TRBJ2-1, with TRBD1 identical over 9 bases. Trimming removed 3 bases from V and 2 bases from J; junction bases left unmatched: 5. The CDR3 spans 15 residues. Per the germline V gene, CDR1 is DFQATT and CDR2 is SNEGSKA (reference sequence). The DNA for the CDR3 is TGCAGTGCTAGTGGGAGACAGGGGGCCTACAATGAGCAGTTCTTC. Encoded protein: CSASGRQGAYNEQFF.

J is TRBJ2-3 and V is TRBV10-2; D not resolved. V was pared by 5 bases and J by 0 bases, with 9 bases between. Germline V gives CDR1 WSHSY, CDR2 SAAADI. This CDR3 has 14 amino acids. The CDR3, as DNA: TGCGCCAGCAGTTTCGCTCTCAGCACAGATACGCAGTATTTT. Translating it yields CASSFALSTDTQYF.

This clonotype was found a few times. The chain recombines TRBV19 with TRBJ1-2; 9 positions agree with TRBD1. The trim removed 6 bases at V and 0 bases at J, leaving 5 bases unmatched. Germline CDR1 reads LNHDA; CDR2 reads SQIVND (reference sequence). The CDR3 covers 15 residues. DNA for the CDR3: TGTGCCAGTAGCGCCGGGACAGGGCCTAACTATGGCTACACCTTC. Its protein product is CASSAGTGPNYGYTF. The variable domain in full, with the rest retrieved from reference TRBV19 and TRBJ1-2, is DGGITQSPKYLFRKEGQNVTLSCEQNLNHDAMYWYRQDPGQGLRLIYYSQIVNDFQKGDIAEGYSVSREKKESFPLTVTSAQKNPTAFYLCASSAGTGPNYGYTFGSGTRLTVV.

This clonotype was seen only a few times. CDR3 loop: CSARVTGLLNTEAFF. CDR3 in DNA: TGCAGTGCGAGGGTCACAGGGCTCCTGAACACTGAAGCTTTCTTT. The gene calls are TRBV20-1 and TRBJ1-1, with D maybe TRBD1 (6 bases). The CDR3 covers 15 residues. V was trimmed by 6 bases and J by 0 bases, leaving 17 bases between them. Germline assignment: CDR1 DFQATT and CDR2 SNEGSKA (reference sequence).

This clonotype occurred many times. This chain uses TRBV2 with TRBJ2-4; D ambiguous. Germline-derived CDR1 and CDR2 are SNHLY and FYNNEI. Trimming removed 5 bases from V and 0 bases from J, with 8 bases in between. The length of the CDR3 is 14 residues. The CDR3 loop reads CASSPLVAKNIQYF. CDR3 bases: TGTGCCAGCAGTCCCTTGGTAGCCAAAAACATTCAGTACTTC.

V is TRBV20-1 and J is TRBJ1-5, with 9 bases aligning to TRBD1. The V gene end was trimmed by 5 bases and the J gene end by 0 bases; junction bases not matched to a gene: 8. Looked up from germline, CDR1 is DFQATT and CDR2 is SNEGSKA (reference sequence). The CDR3 consists of 16 residues. The CDR3 DNA follows: TGCAGTGCTGTCACACAGGGGGCGGATAGCAATCAGCCCCAGCATTTT. Translated: CSAVTQGADSNQPQHF.

This clonotype was observed many times. This chain uses TRBV27 with TRBJ1-1; D not resolved. The V end lost 0 bases, the J end lost 4 bases, and 9 bases lay between the germline ends. The CDR3 is 14 residues long. CDR1 MNHEY and CDR2 SMNVEV come from the germline V gene (reference sequence). CDR3 sequence reads: CASSLSGESTEAFF. The CDR3 region has the DNA TGTGCCAGCAGTTTATCGGGCGAGTCCACTGAAGCTTTCTTT.

This clonotype was counted ten times or more. The gene calls are TRBV12-3 or TRBV12-4 and TRBJ2-5, with 12 positions matching TRBD2. V lost 4 bases, J lost 5 bases, and 5 bases stayed unmatched. The CDR3 totals 15 residues. The CDR3 sequence: CASSWLAGGRETQYF. Here the CDR3 DNA reads TGTGCCAGCAGTTGGCTAGCGGGGGGGCGTGAGACCCAGTACTTC.

This clonotype was seen many times. The J gene is TRBJ1-1, the V gene TRBV2; TRBD1 is a possible D gene (5 bases). The germline V and J ends were trimmed by 0 bases and 1 base, with 15 bases remaining between them. The CDR3 sequence is 17 residues long. From germline, CDR1 is SNHLY and CDR2 FYNNEI. CDR3 sequence reads: CASSEALAGGGNTEAFF. In DNA, the CDR3 is TGTGCCAGCAGTGAAGCGCTGGCCGGGGGTGGGAACACTGAAGCTTTCTTT.

In this sample, this clonotype turned up many times. The rearrangement uses TRBV5-1 and TRBJ2-3, with D possibly being TRBD2 (6 bases). The CDR3 consists of 14 residues. Between the trimmed V and J ends, which lost 5 bases and 2 bases, there was a span of 12 bases. CDR1 SGHRS and CDR2 YFSETQ come from the germline V gene. The CDR3 loop is CASRAGTYTDTQYF. The CDR3 nucleotides read TGCGCCAGCAGAGCCGGGACTTACACAGATACGCAGTATTTT.

This clonotype occurred a few times. This rearrangement joins TRBV6-1 to TRBJ1-5; TRBD1 agrees at 8 bases. V gave up 5 bases and J gave up 6 bases; unmatched junction bases: 9. Germline CDR1 reads MNHNS; CDR2 reads SASEGT. The CDR3 has 15 residues. The CDR3 here is CASSRQGSVGQPQHF. The CDR3 DNA follows: TGTGCCAGCAGTAGACAGGGGTCGGTGGGTCAGCCCCAGCATTTT.

This clonotype occurred a few times. The CDR3 reads CSASGGVRGASSYNEQFF. CDR3 in DNA: TGCAGTGCTAGTGGGGGGGTTCGGGGGGCAAGCTCCTACAATGAGCAGTTCTTC. The chain uses TRBV20-1 and TRBJ2-1; D is perhaps TRBD2 (7 bases). The CDR3 consists of 18 residues. V lost 3 bases, J lost 0 bases, and 21 bases lay in between. Germline lookup yields CDR1 DFQATT and CDR2 SNEGSKA (reference sequence).

The chain couples TRBV29-1 to TRBJ2-3, with D uncertain. CDR1 is SQVTM, CDR2 ANQGSEA, per germline. The CDR3 covers 16 residues. Trimming removed 1 base at V and 1 base at J, with 15 bases between. CDR3 in amino acids: CSVEVSPELGTDTQYF. In DNA form, the CDR3 reads TGCAGCGTTGAAGTATCCCCGGAACTTGGCACAGATACGCAGTATTTT.

This clonotype was seen a few times. The chain combines TRBV5-1 with TRBJ2-2; the match to TRBD1 covers 12 bases. Per the germline V gene, CDR1 is SGHRS and CDR2 is YFSETQ. V lost 3 bases, J lost 2 bases, and 11 bases stayed unmatched. This CDR3 region has 19 residues. CDR3 DNA sequence: TGCGCCAGCAGCTGGGACAGGGGGCGCGGCGGGCCTAACACCGGGGAGCTGTTTTTT. Its translation: CASSWDRGRGGPNTGELFF.

This rearrangement joins TRBV10-3 to TRBJ1-4; 7 nucleotides align to TRBD1. Germline V lookup: CDR1 ENHRY, CDR2 SYGVKD. V lost 5 bases, J lost 6 bases, and 6 bases stayed unmatched. The CDR3 is made up of 14 amino acids. For the CDR3, the DNA is TGTGCCATCAGTAGGGACAGAAATTATGAAAAACTGTTTTTT. This encodes CAISRDRNYEKLFF.

This clonotype was found many times. The J gene is TRBJ1-1, the V gene TRBV30; D gene uncertain. This CDR3 comprises 13 residues. The V gene lost 0 bases and the J gene lost 1 base, with 6 bases spanning the gap. Per germline, CDR1 GTSNPN and CDR2 SVGIG (reference sequence). DNA of the CDR3: TGTGCCTGGAGTGTAACCGAGAACACTGAAGCTTTCTTT. Protein: CAWSVTENTEAFF.

With regard to this clonotype: Possible read error: a much larger clone is one base away. The rearrangement links TRBV20-1 to TRBJ1-6; TRBD1 matches at 7 bases. The germline CDR1 and CDR2 sequences are DFQATT and SNEGSKA (reference sequence). Trimming removed 5 bases from V and 5 bases from J; junction bases left unmatched: 6. There are 14 residues in the CDR3. CDR3 nucleotides: TGCAGTGCTGACCACAGGGGCAATAATTCACCCCTCCACTTT. Translating it yields CSADHRGNNSPLHF.

This sequence joins TRBV6-1 and TRBJ1-4; possibly TRBD1 for D (5 bases). Between the trimmed V and J ends, which lost 0 bases and 0 bases, there was a span of 8 bases. The V gene's germline CDR1 is MNHNS and CDR2 SASEGT. The CDR3 has 16 residues. The CDR3 bases are TGTGCCAGCAGTGAAGCCGGGGCACCAACTAATGAAAAACTGTTTTTT. This sequence encodes CASSEAGAPTNEKLFF.